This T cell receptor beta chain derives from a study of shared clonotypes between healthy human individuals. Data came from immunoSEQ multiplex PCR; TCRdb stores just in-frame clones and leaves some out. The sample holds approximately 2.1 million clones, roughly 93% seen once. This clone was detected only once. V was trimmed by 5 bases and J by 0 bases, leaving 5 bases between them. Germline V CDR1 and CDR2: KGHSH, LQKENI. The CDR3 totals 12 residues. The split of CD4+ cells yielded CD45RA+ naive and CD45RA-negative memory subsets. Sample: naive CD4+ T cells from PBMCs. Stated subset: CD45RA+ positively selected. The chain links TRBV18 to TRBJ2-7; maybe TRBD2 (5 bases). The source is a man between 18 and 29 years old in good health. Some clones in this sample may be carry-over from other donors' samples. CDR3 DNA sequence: TGTGCCAGCTCAGGGAGCTCCTACGAGCAGTACTTC. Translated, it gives CASSGSSYEQYF.